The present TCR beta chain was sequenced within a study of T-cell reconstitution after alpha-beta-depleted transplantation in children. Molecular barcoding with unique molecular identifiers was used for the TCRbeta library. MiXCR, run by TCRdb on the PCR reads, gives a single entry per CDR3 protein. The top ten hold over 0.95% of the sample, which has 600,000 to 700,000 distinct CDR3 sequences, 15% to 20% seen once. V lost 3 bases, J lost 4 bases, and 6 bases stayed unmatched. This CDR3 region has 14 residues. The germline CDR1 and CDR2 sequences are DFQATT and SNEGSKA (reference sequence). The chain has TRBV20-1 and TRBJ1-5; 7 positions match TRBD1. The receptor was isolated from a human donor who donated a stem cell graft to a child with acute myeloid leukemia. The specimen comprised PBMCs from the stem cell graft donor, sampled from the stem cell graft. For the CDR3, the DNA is TGCAGTGCTAGGAGACAGGGAACGAATCAGCCCCAGCATTTT. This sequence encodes CSARRQGTNQPQHF.